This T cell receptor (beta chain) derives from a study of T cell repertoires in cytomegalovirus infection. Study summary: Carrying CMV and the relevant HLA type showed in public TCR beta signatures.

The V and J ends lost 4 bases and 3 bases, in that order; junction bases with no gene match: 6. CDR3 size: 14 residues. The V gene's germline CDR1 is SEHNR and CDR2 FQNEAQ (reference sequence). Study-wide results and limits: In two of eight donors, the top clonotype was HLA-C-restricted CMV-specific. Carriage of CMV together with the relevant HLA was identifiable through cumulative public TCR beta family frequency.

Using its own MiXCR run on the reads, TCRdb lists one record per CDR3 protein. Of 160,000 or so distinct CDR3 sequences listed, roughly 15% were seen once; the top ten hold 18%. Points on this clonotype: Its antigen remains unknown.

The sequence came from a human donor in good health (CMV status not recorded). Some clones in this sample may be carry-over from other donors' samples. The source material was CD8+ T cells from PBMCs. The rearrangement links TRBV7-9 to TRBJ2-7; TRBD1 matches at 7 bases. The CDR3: CASSSRDSFYEQYF. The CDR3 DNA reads TGTGCCAGCAGCTCCCGGGACAGTTTCTACGAGCAGTACTTC. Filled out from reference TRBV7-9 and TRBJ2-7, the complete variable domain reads DTGVSQNPRHKITKRGQNVTFRCDPISEHNRLYWYRQTLGQGPEFLTYFQNEAQLEKSRLLSDRFSAERPKGSFSTLEIQRTEQGDSAMYLCASSSRDSFYEQYFGPGTRLTVT.